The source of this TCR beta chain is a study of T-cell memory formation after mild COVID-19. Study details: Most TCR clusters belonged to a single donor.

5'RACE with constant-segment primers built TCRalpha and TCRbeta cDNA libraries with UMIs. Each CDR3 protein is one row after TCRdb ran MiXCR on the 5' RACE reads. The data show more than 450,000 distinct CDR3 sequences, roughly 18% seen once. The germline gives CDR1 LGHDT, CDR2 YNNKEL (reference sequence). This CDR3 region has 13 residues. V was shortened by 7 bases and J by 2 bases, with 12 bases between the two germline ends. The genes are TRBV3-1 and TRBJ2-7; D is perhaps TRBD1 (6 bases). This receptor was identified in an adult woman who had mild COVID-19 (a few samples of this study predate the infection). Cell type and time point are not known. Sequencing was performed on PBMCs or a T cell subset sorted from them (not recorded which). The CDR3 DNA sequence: TGTGCCAGCACCCGGGACACAGCCTACGAGCAGTACTTC. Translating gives CASTRDTAYEQYF.